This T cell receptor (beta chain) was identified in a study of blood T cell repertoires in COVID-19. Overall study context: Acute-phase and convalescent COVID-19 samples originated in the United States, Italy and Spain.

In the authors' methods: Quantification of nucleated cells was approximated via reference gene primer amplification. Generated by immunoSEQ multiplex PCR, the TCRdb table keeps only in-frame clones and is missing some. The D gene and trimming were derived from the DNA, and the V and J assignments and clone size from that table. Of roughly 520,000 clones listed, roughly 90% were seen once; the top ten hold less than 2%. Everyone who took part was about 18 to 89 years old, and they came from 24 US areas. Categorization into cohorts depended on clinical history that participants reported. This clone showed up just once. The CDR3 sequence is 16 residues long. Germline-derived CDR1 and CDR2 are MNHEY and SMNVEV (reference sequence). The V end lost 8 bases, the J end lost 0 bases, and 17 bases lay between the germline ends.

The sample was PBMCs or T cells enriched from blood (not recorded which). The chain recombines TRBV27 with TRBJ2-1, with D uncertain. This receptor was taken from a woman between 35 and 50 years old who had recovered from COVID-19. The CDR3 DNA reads TGTGCCAGCGCCTTGTGGGTAGCCAGCTCCTACAATGAGCAGTTCTTC. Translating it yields CASALWVASSYNEQFF.